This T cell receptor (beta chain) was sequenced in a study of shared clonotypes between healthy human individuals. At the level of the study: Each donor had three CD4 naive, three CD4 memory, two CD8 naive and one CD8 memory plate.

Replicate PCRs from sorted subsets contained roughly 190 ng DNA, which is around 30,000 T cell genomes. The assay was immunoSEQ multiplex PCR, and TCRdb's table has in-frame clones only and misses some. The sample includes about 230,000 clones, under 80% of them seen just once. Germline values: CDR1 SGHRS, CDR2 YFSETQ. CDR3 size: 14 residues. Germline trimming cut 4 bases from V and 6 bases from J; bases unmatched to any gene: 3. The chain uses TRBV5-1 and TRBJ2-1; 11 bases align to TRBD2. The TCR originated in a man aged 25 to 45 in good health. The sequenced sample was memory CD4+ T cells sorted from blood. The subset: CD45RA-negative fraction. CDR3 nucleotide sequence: TGCGCCAGCAGCACGGGACTAGCGGTCAATGAGCAGTTCTTC. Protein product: CASSTGLAVNEQFF.